This TCR beta chain was captured in a study of shared clonotypes between healthy human individuals. How the authors handled the data: Without quality scores, immunoSEQ junctional reads could not be filtered like full-length reads. Assay: immunoSEQ multiplex PCR; the TCRdb copy retains only in-frame clones and omits some. The V and J calls and clone size are taken from that table; D and trimming were inferred from the DNA. The sample includes hundreds of thousands of clones, about 85% of them seen just once. Overall study results and limits: Clonotype sharing among donors, it was expected, would be affected by sequencing depth.

About this clone: What it binds is not known. The same CDR3 can be traced to other DNA sequences in this sample.

From germline, CDR1 is SGHTA and CDR2 FQGTGA. There are 13 residues in the CDR3. With 4 bases removed from V and 5 bases from J, the gap between germline ends came to 11 bases. In unsorted samples, genomic DNA was obtained using roughly 99 million PBMCs. Input material: PBMCs. The rearrangement links TRBV7-3 to TRBJ1-2; D may be TRBD1 (6 bases). The sequence was obtained from a woman aged 40 to 50 in good health. Some clones in this sample may be carry-over from other donors' samples. The CDR3 region is CASSSRGGYGYTF. CDR3 in DNA: TGTGCCAGCAGCTCCAGGGGCGGGTATGGCTACACCTTC.